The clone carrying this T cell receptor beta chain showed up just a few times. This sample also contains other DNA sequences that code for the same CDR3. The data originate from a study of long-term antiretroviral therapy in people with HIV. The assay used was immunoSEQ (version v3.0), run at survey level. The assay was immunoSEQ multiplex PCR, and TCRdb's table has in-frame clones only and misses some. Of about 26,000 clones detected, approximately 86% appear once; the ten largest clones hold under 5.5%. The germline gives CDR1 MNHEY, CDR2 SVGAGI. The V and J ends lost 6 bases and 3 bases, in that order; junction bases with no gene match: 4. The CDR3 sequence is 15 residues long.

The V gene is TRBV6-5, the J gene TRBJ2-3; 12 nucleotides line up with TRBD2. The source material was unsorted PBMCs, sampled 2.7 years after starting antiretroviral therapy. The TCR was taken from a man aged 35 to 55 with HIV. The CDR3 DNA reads TGTGCCAGCAGATCGGGACTAGCGGGTACAGATACGCAGTATTTT. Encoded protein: CASRSGLAGTDTQYF.